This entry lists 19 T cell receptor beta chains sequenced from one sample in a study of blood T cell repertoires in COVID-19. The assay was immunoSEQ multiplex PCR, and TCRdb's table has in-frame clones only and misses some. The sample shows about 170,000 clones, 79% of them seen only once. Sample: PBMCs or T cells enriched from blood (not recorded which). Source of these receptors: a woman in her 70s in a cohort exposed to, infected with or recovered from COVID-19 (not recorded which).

The CDR3, as DNA: TGTGCCACTAAAGTCACCCTTAGGGGAACAGATACGCAGTATTTT. This encodes CATKVTLRGTDTQYF. V gene TRBV5-5 combines with J gene TRBJ2-3; D possibly corresponds to TRBD1 (5 bases). V was pared by 9 bases and J by 3 bases, with 20 bases between. The CDR3 is 15 residues long. Germline values: CDR1 SGHKS, CDR2 YYEKEE (reference sequence).

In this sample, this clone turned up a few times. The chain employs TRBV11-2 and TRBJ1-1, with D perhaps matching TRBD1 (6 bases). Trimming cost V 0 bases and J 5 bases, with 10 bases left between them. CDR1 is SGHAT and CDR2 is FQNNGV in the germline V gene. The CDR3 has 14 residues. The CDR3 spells CASSLDRDKTEAFF. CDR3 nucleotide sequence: TGTGCCAGCAGCTTAGATAGGGACAAAACTGAAGCTTTCTTT.

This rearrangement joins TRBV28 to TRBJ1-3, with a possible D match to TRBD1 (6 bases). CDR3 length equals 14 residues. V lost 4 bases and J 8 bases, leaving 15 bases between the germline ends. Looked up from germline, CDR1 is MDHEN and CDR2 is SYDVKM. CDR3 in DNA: TGTGCCAGCAGTTCGGGGGGCACTGTGGACACCATATATTTT. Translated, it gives CASSSGGTVDTIYF.

CDR3 bases: TGTGCCAGTAGTAAAAGGGGAGGGATCGGGAACTATGGCTACACCTTC. This gives the protein CASSKRGGIGNYGYTF. The chain joins TRBV19 to TRBJ1-2, with a weak D call TRBD1 (5 bases). The V gene's germline CDR1 is LNHDA and CDR2 SQIVND (reference sequence). The V end lost 4 bases, the J end lost 2 bases, and 17 bases lay between the germline ends. The CDR3 totals 16 residues.

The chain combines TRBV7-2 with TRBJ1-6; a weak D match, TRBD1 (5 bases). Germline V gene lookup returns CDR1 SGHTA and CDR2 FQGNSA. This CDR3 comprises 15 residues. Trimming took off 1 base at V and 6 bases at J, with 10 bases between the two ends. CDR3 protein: CASSLVNRINSPLHF. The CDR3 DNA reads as TGTGCCAGCAGCTTAGTCAACAGGATTAATTCACCCCTCCACTTT.

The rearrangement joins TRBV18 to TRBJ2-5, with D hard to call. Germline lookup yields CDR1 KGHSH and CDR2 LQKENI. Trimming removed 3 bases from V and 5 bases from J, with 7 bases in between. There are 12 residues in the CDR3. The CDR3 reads CASSPGLETQYF. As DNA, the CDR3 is TGTGCCAGCTCACCTGGGCTGGAGACCCAGTACTTC.

This chain's CDR3 is CASSSGQGADEQYF. CDR3 coding DNA: TGTGCCAGCTCATCGGGACAGGGGGCGGACGAGCAGTACTTC. The rearrangement uses TRBV18 and TRBJ2-7; 12 bases fit TRBD1. The CDR3 runs to 14 residues. J was trimmed by 5 bases and V by 5 bases; bases with no gene match: 4. The germline V gene has CDR1 KGHSH and CDR2 LQKENI.

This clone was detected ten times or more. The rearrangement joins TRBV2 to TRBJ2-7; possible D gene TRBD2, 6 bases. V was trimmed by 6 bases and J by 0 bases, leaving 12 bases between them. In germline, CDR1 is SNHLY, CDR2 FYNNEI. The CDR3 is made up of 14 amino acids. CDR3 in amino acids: CASRVGGSSYEQYF. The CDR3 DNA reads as TGTGCCAGCAGGGTAGGAGGGAGCTCCTACGAGCAGTACTTC.

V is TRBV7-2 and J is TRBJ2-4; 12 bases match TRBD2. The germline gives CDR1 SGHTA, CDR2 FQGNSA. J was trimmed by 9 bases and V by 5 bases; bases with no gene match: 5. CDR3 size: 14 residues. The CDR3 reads CASSQTSGSVIQYF. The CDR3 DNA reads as TGTGCCAGCAGCCAGACTAGCGGGAGTGTCATTCAGTACTTC. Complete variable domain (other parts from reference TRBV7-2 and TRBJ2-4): GAGVSQSPSNKVTEKGKDVELRCDPISGHTALYWYRQSLGQGLEFLIYFQGNSAPDKSGLPSDRFSAERTGGSVSTLTIQRTQQEDSAVYLCASSQTSGSVIQYFGAGTRLSVL.

CDR3 sequence reads: CASKLASADTQYF. The CDR3, as DNA: TGTGCCAGTAAGTTAGCGTCAGCAGATACGCAGTATTTT. This sequence joins TRBV19 and TRBJ2-3; possibly TRBD2 for D (5 bases). This CDR3 comprises 13 residues. V was trimmed by 7 bases and J by 4 bases, leaving 12 bases between them. Germline lookup yields CDR1 LNHDA and CDR2 SQIVND (reference sequence).

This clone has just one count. The CDR3: CASSLAPSGIYEQYF. CDR3 in DNA: TGTGCCAGCAGCTTAGCCCCTAGCGGGATATACGAGCAGTACTTC. The chain combines TRBV7-2 with TRBJ2-7, with TRBD2 matching 9 bases. The V segment lost 0 bases and the J segment 4 bases; nucleotides outside the gene matches: 4. Germline V gene data show CDR1 as SGHTA and CDR2 as FQGNSA. The CDR3 contains 15 residues.

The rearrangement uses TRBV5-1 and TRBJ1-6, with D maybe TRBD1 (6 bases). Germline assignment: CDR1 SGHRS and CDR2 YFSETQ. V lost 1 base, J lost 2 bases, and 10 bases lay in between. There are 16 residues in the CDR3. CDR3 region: CASSLQSGAYNSPLHF. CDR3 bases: TGCGCCAGCAGCTTGCAGTCAGGGGCCTATAATTCACCCCTCCACTTT.

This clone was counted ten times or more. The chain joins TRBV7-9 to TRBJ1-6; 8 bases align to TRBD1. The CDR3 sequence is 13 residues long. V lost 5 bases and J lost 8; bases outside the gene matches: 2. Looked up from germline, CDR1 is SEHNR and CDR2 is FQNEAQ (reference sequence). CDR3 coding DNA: TGTGCCAGCAGCCCGACAGGGGATTCACCCCTCCACTTT. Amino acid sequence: CASSPTGDSPLHF. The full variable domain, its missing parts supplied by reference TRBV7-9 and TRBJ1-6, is DTGVSQNPRHKITKRGQNVTFRCDPISEHNRLYWYRQTLGQGPEFLTYFQNEAQLEKSRLLSDRFSAERPKGSFSTLEIQRTEQGDSAMYLCASSPTGDSPLHFGNGTRLTVT.

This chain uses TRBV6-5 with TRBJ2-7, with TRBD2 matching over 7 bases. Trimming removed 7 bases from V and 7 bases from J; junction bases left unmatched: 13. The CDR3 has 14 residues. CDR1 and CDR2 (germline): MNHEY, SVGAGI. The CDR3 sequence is CASTLTTSHREQYF. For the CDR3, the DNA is TGTGCCAGCACTCTTACGACTAGCCACCGTGAGCAGTACTTC.

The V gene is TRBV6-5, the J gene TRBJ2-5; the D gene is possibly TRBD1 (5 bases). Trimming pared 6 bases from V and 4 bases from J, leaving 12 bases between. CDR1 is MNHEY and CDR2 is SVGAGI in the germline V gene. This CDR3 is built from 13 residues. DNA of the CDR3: TGTGCCAGCAGCCCCCCTAGGGGAGAGACCCAGTACTTC. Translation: CASSPPRGETQYF.

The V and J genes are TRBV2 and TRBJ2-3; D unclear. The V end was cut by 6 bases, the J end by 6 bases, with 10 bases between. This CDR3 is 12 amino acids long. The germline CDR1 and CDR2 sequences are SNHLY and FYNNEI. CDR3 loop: CASRDIGDTQYF. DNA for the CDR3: TGTGCCAGCAGGGATATCGGGGATACGCAGTATTTT.

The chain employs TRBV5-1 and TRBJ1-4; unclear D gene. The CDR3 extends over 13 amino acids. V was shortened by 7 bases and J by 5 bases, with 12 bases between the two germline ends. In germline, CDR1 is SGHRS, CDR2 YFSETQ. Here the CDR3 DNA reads TGCGCCAGCTGCGGGAATACCAATGAAAAACTGTTTTTT. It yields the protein CASCGNTNEKLFF.

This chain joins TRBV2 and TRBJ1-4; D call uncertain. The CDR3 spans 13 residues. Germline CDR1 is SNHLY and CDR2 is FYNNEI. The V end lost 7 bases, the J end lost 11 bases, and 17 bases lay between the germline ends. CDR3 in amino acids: CASNGRREEKLFF. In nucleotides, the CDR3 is TGTGCCAGCAATGGGAGGCGGGAGGAGAAACTGTTTTTT.

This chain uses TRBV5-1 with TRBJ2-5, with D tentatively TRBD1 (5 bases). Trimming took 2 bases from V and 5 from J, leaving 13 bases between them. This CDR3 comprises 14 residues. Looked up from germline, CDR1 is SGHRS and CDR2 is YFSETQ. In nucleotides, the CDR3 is TGCGCCAGCAGCTTCCAGGGTAACCGGGAGACCCAGTACTTC. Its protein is CASSFQGNRETQYF.